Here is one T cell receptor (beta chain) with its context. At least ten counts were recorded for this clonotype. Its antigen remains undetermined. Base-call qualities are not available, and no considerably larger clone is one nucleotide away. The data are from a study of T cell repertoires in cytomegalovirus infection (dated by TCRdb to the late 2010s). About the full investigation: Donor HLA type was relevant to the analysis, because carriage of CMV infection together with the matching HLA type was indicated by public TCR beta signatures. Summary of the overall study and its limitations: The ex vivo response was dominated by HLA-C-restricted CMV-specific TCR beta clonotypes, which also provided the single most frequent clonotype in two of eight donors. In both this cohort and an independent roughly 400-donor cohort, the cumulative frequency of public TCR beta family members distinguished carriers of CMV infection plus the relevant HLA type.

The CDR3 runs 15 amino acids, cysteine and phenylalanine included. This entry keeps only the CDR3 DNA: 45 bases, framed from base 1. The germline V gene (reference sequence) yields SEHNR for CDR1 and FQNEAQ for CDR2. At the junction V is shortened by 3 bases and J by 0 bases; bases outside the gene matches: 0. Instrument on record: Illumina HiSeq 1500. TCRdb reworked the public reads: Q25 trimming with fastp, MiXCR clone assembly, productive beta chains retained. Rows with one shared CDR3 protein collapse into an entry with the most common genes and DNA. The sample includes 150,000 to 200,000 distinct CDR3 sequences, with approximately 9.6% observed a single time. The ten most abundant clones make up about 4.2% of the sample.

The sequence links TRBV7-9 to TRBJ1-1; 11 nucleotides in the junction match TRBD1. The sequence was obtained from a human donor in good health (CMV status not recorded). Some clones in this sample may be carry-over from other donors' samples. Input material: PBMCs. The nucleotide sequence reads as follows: TGTGCCAGCAGCTTGGGACAGGGGGTGAACACTGAAGCTTTCTTT. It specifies CASSLGQGVNTEAFF.